The 31 T cell receptor beta chains presented below share a single source sample, sequenced in a study of blood T cells in healthy people across ages. Using a J-beta primer mix together with a sample-barcoded 5' primer, a second PCR was run for roughly 7 to 11 cycles. TCRdb re-called the 5' RACE reads through MiXCR, storing one row per CDR3 protein. The data hold 710,000 or so distinct CDR3 sequences, with around 32% observed a single time. Material for sequencing was blood. The receptors were gathered from an elderly woman in good health.

The chain couples TRBV20-1 to TRBJ2-5; 7 nucleotides line up with TRBD1. TRBJ2-7 explains the end of the DNA better; the J call may be wrong. Germline V gene lookup returns CDR1 DFQATT and CDR2 SNEGSKA (reference sequence). This CDR3 region has 13 residues. DNA of the CDR3: TGCAGTGCTCCTCCCCGGGACAGCAACGAGCAGTACTTC. It codes for CSAPPRDSNEQYF.

This clonotype was observed a few times. Its ends do not fully match the called genes, so a read error is possible. CDR3 loop: CSVGGRAGPVEETRYF. In DNA form, the CDR3 reads TGCAGCGTTGGGGGCCGGGCAGGACCCGTGGAAGAGACCCGGTACTTC. This sequence joins TRBV29-1 and TRBJ2-5, with a tentative D call TRBD1 (5 bases). Germline CDR1 is SQVTM and CDR2 is ANQGSEA. The CDR3 is 16 amino acids.

The chain carries TRBV7-2 and TRBJ2-3; no reliable D call. Trimming took off 4 bases at V and 6 bases at J, with 8 bases between the two ends. This CDR3 contains 12 residues. The germline V gene encodes CDR1 SGHTA and CDR2 FQGNSA. DNA for the CDR3: TGTGCCAGCAGCTGGTCCGGGGATACGCAGTATTTT. Translated: CASSWSGDTQYF. The whole variable domain, filled in from reference TRBV7-2 and TRBJ2-3, reads GAGVSQSPSNKVTEKGKDVELRCDPISGHTALYWYRQSLGQGLEFLIYFQGNSAPDKSGLPSDRFSAERTGGSVSTLTIQRTQQEDSAVYLCASSWSGDTQYFGPGTRLTVL.

V and J are TRBV7-8 and TRBJ1-5; tentative D call: TRBD1 (6 bases). V was clipped by 1 base and J by 1 base, with 8 bases between them. The CDR3 is 15 amino acids. The germline gives CDR1 SGHVS, CDR2 FQNEAQ. The CDR3 DNA sequence: TGTGCCAGCAGCTTAGAGGGGGACAGCAATCAGCCCCAGCATTTT. It encodes CASSLEGDSNQPQHF.

This chain joins TRBV9 and TRBJ1-1, with D possibly matching TRBD1 (6 bases). Trimming removed 3 bases from V and 0 bases from J, with 18 bases in between. CDR1 and CDR2 from the germline V gene are SGDLS and YYNGEE. This CDR3 has 17 residues. The CDR3 spells CASSAYSTTGVNTEAFF. CDR3 nucleotides: TGTGCCAGCAGCGCCTACTCAACGACAGGTGTGAACACTGAAGCTTTCTTT.

This clonotype was counted many times. This chain links TRBV5-5 with TRBJ1-1; D ambiguous. Germline values: CDR1 SGHKS, CDR2 YYEKEE (reference sequence). The length of the CDR3 is 13 residues. V was pared by 0 bases and J by 10 bases, with 13 bases between. CDR3 protein: CASSLGSGVGAFF. The CDR3 DNA reads TGTGCCAGCAGCTTGGGGAGCGGAGTTGGAGCTTTCTTT.

The table lists this clonotype with a few counts. A much larger clone differs from this one at a single base, so this may be a read error. The chain combines TRBV27 with TRBJ2-1, with D tentatively TRBD1 or TRBD2 (5 bases each). Germline lookup yields CDR1 MNHEY and CDR2 SMNVEV (reference sequence). This CDR3 has 16 amino acids. The ends were cut back, 8 bases at V and 8 bases at J, with 25 bases in the middle. CDR3 nucleotide sequence: TGTGCCAGCGGCTCCAACGCCGGGACCAAAATCCATGAGCAGTTCTTC. Residues: CASGSNAGTKIHEQFF.

A note on this clonotype: Germline is not matched at one junction end, which may reflect a read error. The gene calls are TRBV5-1 and TRBJ1-4; D is uncertain. Germline V gene lookup returns CDR1 SGHRS and CDR2 YFSETQ. This CDR3 spans 12 amino acids. CDR3 DNA sequence: TGCGCCAACAGCTTGACAAATGAAAAACTGTTTTTT. Translated, it gives CANSLTNEKLFF.

There are many counts of this clonotype. J is TRBJ1-2 and V is TRBV6-5; D not resolved. Germline V lookup: CDR1 MNHEY, CDR2 SVGAGI. Trimming stripped 2 bases from V and 4 bases from J, with 17 bases between. This CDR3 contains 16 residues. CDR3 sequence: CASSYGTDFEGYGYTF. The CDR3 DNA sequence: TGTGCCAGCAGTTACGGAACAGACTTTGAAGGCTATGGCTACACCTTC.

Regarding this clonotype: A clone one base away is much larger, so this may be a read error. The V call is TRBV7-8, the J call TRBJ2-7, with 8 bases lining up with TRBD1. Germline trimming cut 3 bases from V and 7 bases from J; bases unmatched to any gene: 14. Germline V gene lookup returns CDR1 SGHVS and CDR2 FQNEAQ. This CDR3 has 16 residues. The CDR3: CASSLRTGWSPLEQYF. CDR3 coding DNA: TGTGCCAGCAGCTTGCGGACAGGGTGGTCTCCTCTTGAGCAGTACTTC. Based on the CDR3 plus reference TRBV7-8 and TRBJ2-7, the full variable domain is GAGVSQSPRYKVAKRGQDVALRCDPISGHVSLFWYQQALGQGPEFLTYFQNEAQLDKSGLPSDRFFAERPEGSVSTLKIQRTQQEDSAVYLCASSLRTGWSPLEQYFGPGTRLTVT.

Regarding this clonotype: Possible read error: a much larger clone is one base away. V is TRBV9 and J is TRBJ2-5; 8 bases match TRBD2. The V gene end was trimmed by 0 bases and the J gene end by 7 bases; junction bases not matched to a gene: 2. The V gene's germline CDR1 is SGDLS and CDR2 YYNGEE. CDR3 length: 13 amino acids. Written as DNA, the CDR3 is TGTGCCAGCAGCGTAGGCCTAGCGGGGACCCAGTACTTC. Protein sequence: CASSVGLAGTQYF.

This clonotype appeared a few times. V usage is TRBV9 and J usage is TRBJ2-3, with D perhaps TRBD1 or TRBD2 (6 bases each). Germline CDR1 and CDR2: SGDLS and YYNGEE. CDR3 length: 16 amino acids. V lost 0 bases and J 0 bases, leaving 11 bases between the germline ends. CDR3 nucleotide sequence: TGTGCCAGCAGCGTAGACCCGGGGGCCAGCACAGATACGCAGTATTTT. Translating it yields CASSVDPGASTDTQYF.

The chain carries TRBV6-1 and TRBJ1-4; 8 nucleotides line up with TRBD1. This CDR3 is 13 amino acids long. Looked up from germline, CDR1 is MNHNS and CDR2 is SASEGT. J gave up 8 bases and V 7 bases, and 6 bases lay outside the gene matches. CDR3 nucleotides: TGTGCCAGCATCAGGGGGCAGGGGGAAAAACTGTTTTTT. It is translated as CASIRGQGEKLFF.

A word on this clonotype: Given a much more abundant clone one base away, this may be a read error. V is TRBV12-3 or TRBV12-4 and J is TRBJ1-4; D gene unclear. The CDR3 length is 11 residues. V lost 7 bases, J lost 16 bases, and 16 bases lay in between. For the CDR3, the DNA is TGTGCCAGCACCTCACAAGGAAGGCGGTTTTTT. Protein product: CASTSQGRRFF.

As regards this clonotype: A junction boundary mismatches the germline segment, possibly from a read error. The gene calls are TRBV12-3 or TRBV12-4 and TRBJ2-3, with no clear D. The CDR3 is 14 amino acids. The CDR3, as DNA: TGTGCCAGCAGTCCGGTTATTAGCACAGATGCGCAGTATTTT. Translated, it gives CASSPVISTDAQYF.

The V call is TRBV7-2, the J call TRBJ2-3; 11 bases line up with TRBD2. Trimming cost V 5 bases and J 2 bases; bases outside gene matches: 3. This CDR3 region has 15 residues. Germline values: CDR1 SGHTA, CDR2 FQGNSA. The CDR3 DNA sequence: TGTGCCAGCAGCACTAGCGGGAGAAACACAGATACGCAGTATTTT. Amino acid sequence: CASSTSGRNTDTQYF.

The chain carries TRBV5-1 and TRBJ1-5; D may be TRBD1 (5 bases). Between the trimmed V and J ends, which lost 1 base and 4 bases, there was a span of 12 bases. Germline V gene data show CDR1 as SGHRS and CDR2 as YFSETQ. The CDR3 has 15 amino acids. Here the CDR3 reads CASSLYVGENQPQHF. The CDR3 region has the DNA TGCGCCAGCAGCTTGTACGTAGGGGAAAATCAGCCCCAGCATTTT. The whole variable domain, filled in from reference TRBV5-1 and TRBJ1-5, reads KAGVTQTPRYLIKTRGQQVTLSCSPISGHRSVSWYQQTPGQGLQFLFEYFSETQRNKGNFPGRFSGRQFSNSRSEMNVSTLELGDSALYLCASSLYVGENQPQHFGDGTRLSIL.

As regards this clonotype: A much larger clone lies a single base off, so this may be a read error. This chain links TRBV6-6 with TRBJ1-5; the D gene is possibly TRBD1 (5 bases). This CDR3 has 14 amino acids. Per the germline V gene, CDR1 is MNHNY and CDR2 is SVGAGI (reference sequence). The CDR3 nucleotides are TGTGCCAGCAGTTACTCGACAGTCAATCAGTCCCAGCATTTT. It is translated as CASSYSTVNQSQHF.

This clonotype was observed at least ten times. The junction departs from germline at one end; a sequencing error may be responsible. This chain links TRBV5-1 with TRBJ2-6; 11 nucleotides align to TRBD2. In germline, CDR1 is SGHRS, CDR2 YFSETQ. The CDR3 length is 20 residues. CDR3 region: CANSWALGLAGFSGANVLTF. The CDR3, as DNA: TGCGCCAACAGCTGGGCCCTTGGACTAGCGGGCTTCTCTGGGGCCAACGTCCTGACTTTC.

Worth noting for this clonotype: Given a much more abundant clone one base away, this may be a read error. The V and J genes are TRBV20-1 and TRBJ2-1; D remains ambiguous. The germline V gene has CDR1 DFQATT and CDR2 SNEGSKA (reference sequence). This CDR3 comprises 17 residues. V gave up 0 bases and J gave up 1 base, with 16 bases separating them. The CDR3 sequence: CSARDTTGRRSYNEQFF. In nucleotides, the CDR3 is TGCAGTGCTAGAGACACTACGGGTAGACGTTCCTACAATGAGCAGTTCTTC.

The rearrangement uses TRBV10-3 and TRBJ1-5; perhaps TRBD1 as D (6 bases). CDR1 ENHRY and CDR2 SYGVKD come from the germline V gene. The CDR3 contains 16 residues. V gave up 2 bases and J gave up 2 bases, with 13 bases separating them. The CDR3 DNA follows: TGTGCCATCAGTGAGCAGACAGGTCAGGGCAATCAGCCCCAGCATTTT. This gives the protein CAISEQTGQGNQPQHF.

Worth noting for this clonotype: Since a much larger clone is just one base distant, this may be a read error. The J gene is TRBJ2-1, the V gene TRBV5-1; D gene unclear. CDR3 length: 14 amino acids. Trimming took 0 bases from V and 8 from J, leaving 12 bases between them. Germline loops: CDR1 SGHRS, CDR2 YFSETQ. CDR3 in amino acids: CASSLDNGRDEQFF. The CDR3 coding sequence is TGCGCCAGCAGCTTGGACAATGGTAGGGATGAGCAGTTCTTC.

Of note for this clonotype: This could be a read error, since a much larger clone is one nucleotide away. The V and J genes are TRBV18 and TRBJ2-5, with TRBD1 identical over 7 bases. CDR3 size: 15 residues. The junction had 6 bases not matched to a gene; V was cut back by 3 bases and J by 2 bases. CDR1 KGHSH and CDR2 LQKENI come from the germline V gene. In DNA, the CDR3 is TGTGCCAGCTCACCGGGACAGCGTGGTCAAGAGACCCAGTACTTC. As protein: CASSPGQRGQETQYF.

CDR3 DNA sequence: TGTGCCAGCAGCGGCAGGGGGCTTCAGCCCCAGCATTTT. Amino acid sequence: CASSGRGLQPQHF. The rearrangement uses TRBV6-1 and TRBJ1-5, with 8 bases aligning to TRBD1. The germline V gene has CDR1 MNHNS and CDR2 SASEGT. This CDR3 has 13 residues. Trimming removed 6 bases from V and 6 bases from J; junction bases left unmatched: 4.

This clonotype was seen many times. This chain connects TRBV9 to TRBJ2-1; 8 bases are shared with TRBD2. Losses at the gene ends were 3 bases for V and 4 bases for J; bases not matched to a gene: 12. This CDR3 has 17 amino acids. Germline loops: CDR1 SGDLS, CDR2 YYNGEE. CDR3 protein: CASSGNQRGLGYNEQFF. DNA of the CDR3: TGTGCCAGCAGCGGGAATCAGCGGGGGCTCGGTTACAATGAGCAGTTCTTC. Combining the CDR3 with reference TRBV9 and TRBJ2-1 gives the whole variable domain DSGVTQTPKHLITATGQRVTLRCSPRSGDLSVYWYQQSLDQGLQFLIQYYNGEERAKGNILERFSAQQFPDLHSELNLSSLELGDSALYFCASSGNQRGLGYNEQFFGPGTRLTVL.

The CDR3 loop reads CSARDQVGAGGYTF. The CDR3 nucleotides are TGCAGTGCTAGAGACCAGGTTGGGGCGGGAGGCTACACCTTC. The chain joins TRBV20-1 to TRBJ1-2, with D possibly matching TRBD1 (5 bases). Germline V gene lookup returns CDR1 DFQATT and CDR2 SNEGSKA (reference sequence). Trimming cost V 0 bases and J 8 bases, with 16 bases left between them. This CDR3 has 14 residues.

This clonotype has ten or more counts. The gene calls are TRBV7-2 and TRBJ2-7; 7 bases agree with TRBD1. Germline CDR1 and CDR2: SGHTA and FQGNSA. The V gene end was trimmed by 5 bases and the J gene end by 7 bases; junction bases not matched to a gene: 5. This CDR3 comprises 12 residues. The CDR3 loop reads CASSRTGQEQYF. CDR3 coding DNA: TGTGCCAGCAGCAGGACAGGTCAGGAGCAGTACTTC.

This clonotype was seen many times. The chain couples TRBV29-1 to TRBJ1-2, with TRBD1 matching 10 bases. The CDR3 loop spans 16 amino acids. Trimming at V came to 6 bases and at J to 3 bases, leaving 13 bases not matched to a gene. The V gene's germline CDR1 is SQVTM and CDR2 ANQGSEA. The CDR3 DNA reads TGCAGCGTGCCCGGGACAGGGGCGGTCCGAGACTATGGCTACACCTTC. It yields the protein CSVPGTGAVRDYGYTF.

The chain recombines TRBV20-1 with TRBJ2-5; TRBD2 matches at 13 bases. The J call is uncertain, as TRBJ2-7 better fits the DNA end. The CDR3 length is 16 residues. From germline, CDR1 is DFQATT and CDR2 SNEGSKA (reference sequence). CDR3 coding DNA: TGCAGTGCTAGAGATCCGACTAGCGGGAGGACCTACGAGCAGTACTTC. Its translation: CSARDPTSGRTYEQYF.

The rearrangement links TRBV3-1 to TRBJ1-5; D unresolved. From germline, CDR1 is LGHDT and CDR2 YNNKEL (reference sequence). The CDR3 has 15 amino acids. V lost 1 base and J lost 0, with 7 bases in between. CDR3 nucleotides: TGTGCCAGCAGCCAAGGCCCGTTTAGCAATCAGCCCCAGCATTTT. Translating it yields CASSQGPFSNQPQHF.

To note about this clonotype: This could be a read error, since a much larger clone is one nucleotide away. This chain joins TRBV5-6 and TRBJ2-1; D unclear. From germline, CDR1 is SGHDT and CDR2 YYEEEE. Trimming pared 3 bases from V and 7 bases from J, leaving 14 bases between. This CDR3 region has 14 residues. DNA of the CDR3: TGTGCCAGCAGCTGGTCGGCGAGAGCGAATGAGCAGTTCTTC. This encodes CASSWSARANEQFF.